Listed below are T cell receptor beta chains from one sample, sequenced in a study of response to subunit inactivated influenza vaccine. TCRdb independently ran MiXCR on the RT-PCR reads; one entry per CDR3 protein. The sample holds about half a million distinct CDR3 sequences, about 25% seen once. Here the sequenced sample was CD4+ T cells sorted from PBMCs, taken more than 4 days after vaccination. The receptor set was obtained from a man over 45 who received an inactivated influenza vaccine. CDR3s include the opening cysteine and the closing phenylalanine or tryptophan. The order of the fields is CDR3 protein, CDR3 DNA, J gene, clone size, CDR3 length, D gene, V gene. D genes are given only for firm matches. Expanded clones get a size class; other rows say once, few or many, or leave the size out.

CDR3: CASSSGQIPYEQYF; DNA: TGTGCCAGCAGCAGCGGACAGATCCCCTACGAGCAGTACTTC; J: TRBJ2-7; size: few; length: 14; D: -; V: TRBV28
CDR3: CSARFPSTNRDSAYNEQFF; DNA: TGCAGTGCTAGATTTCCTAGCACGAACCGGGACAGCGCCTACAATGAGCAGTTCTTC; J: TRBJ2-1; size: -; length: 19; D: TRBD1; V: TRBV20-1
CDR3: CASSLGAGLNTEAFF; DNA: TGTGCCAGCAGCTTAGGGGCAGGGCTGAACACTGAAGCTTTCTTT; J: TRBJ1-1; size: few; length: 15; D: -; V: TRBV7-2
CDR3: CASSLAVWGGSYNEQFF; DNA: TGTGCCAGCAGCTTAGCGGTCTGGGGGGGATCCTACAATGAGCAGTTCTTC; J: TRBJ2-1; size: -; length: 17; D: TRBD2; V: TRBV7-2
CDR3: CASSPRSAQTQFF; DNA: TGTGCCAGCAGCCCCAGGTCGGCCCAAACACAGTTCTTC; J: TRBJ2-1; size: many; length: 13; D: -; V: TRBV7-2
CDR3: CASSARTGFNQPQHF; DNA: TGTGCCAGCAGCGCCAGGACAGGCTTCAATCAGCCCCAGCATTTT; J: TRBJ1-5; size: -; length: 15; D: TRBD1; V: TRBV7-2
CDR3: CASSPGRIQETHYF; DNA: TGTGCCAGCAGCCCAGGACGGATTCAAGAGACCCACTACTTC; J: TRBJ2-5; size: -; length: 14; D: -; V: TRBV7-2
CDR3: CASSPGPLPSYEQYF; DNA: TGTGCCAGCAGCCCCGGACCGCTACCTTCCTACGAGCAGTACTTC; J: TRBJ2-7; size: -; length: 15; D: -; V: TRBV5-5
CDR3: CASSLYLAEVYNEQFF; DNA: TGTGCCAGCAGCTTATACCTAGCGGAGGTTTACAATGAGCAGTTCTTC; J: TRBJ2-1; size: -; length: 16; D: TRBD2; V: TRBV5-5
CDR3: CASSPGQGPTGELFF; DNA: TGTGCCAGCAGTCCCGGACAGGGCCCCACCGGGGAGCTGTTTTTT; J: TRBJ2-2; size: -; length: 15; D: TRBD1; V: TRBV28
CDR3: CSVAIAGGTDTQYF; DNA: TGCAGCGTTGCTATTGCGGGGGGCACAGATACGCAGTATTTT; J: TRBJ2-3; size: few; length: 14; D: TRBD2; V: TRBV29-1
CDR3: CASSYRLGSYGYTF; DNA: TGTGCCAGCAGTTACCGTCTTGGGTCCTATGGCTACACCTTC; J: TRBJ1-2; size: -; length: 14; D: -; V: TRBV6-2/TRBV6-3
CDR3: CAIKGDRGSGANVLTF; DNA: TGTGCCATCAAGGGGGACAGGGGCTCTGGGGCCAACGTCCTGACTTTC; J: TRBJ2-6; size: few; length: 16; D: TRBD1; V: TRBV10-3
CDR3: CASSQRVAGNTGELFF; DNA: TGTGCCAGCAGCCAAAGGGTGGCAGGGAACACCGGGGAGCTGTTTTTT; J: TRBJ2-2; size: few; length: 16; D: -; V: TRBV4-2
CDR3: CASSQEELAGGEQFF; DNA: TGTGCCAGCAGCCAGGAGGAACTAGCGGGAGGTGAGCAGTTCTTC; J: TRBJ2-1; size: few; length: 15; D: TRBD2; V: TRBV4-2
CDR3: CASSSAGSTDTQYF; DNA: TGTGCCAGCAGCTCCGCGGGGAGCACAGATACGCAGTATTTT; J: TRBJ2-3; size: few; length: 14; D: -; V: TRBV7-9